The 4 T cell receptor beta chains below were found in one sample sequenced in a study of T cell repertoires in cytomegalovirus infection (dated by TCRdb to the late 2010s). Reads for this sample came from an Illumina HiSeq 1500. The public sequencing data were trimmed at Q25 with fastp and processed into clonotypes with MiXCR by TCRdb, which kept only in-frame beta chains. Each entry is one CDR3 protein sequence, shown with its most common DNA and genes. The sample data list around 130,000 distinct CDR3 sequences, and roughly a quarter of these were observed just once. The ten largest clones represent approximately 35% of the sample. No antigen is known for these receptors. The sequencing input was PBMCs, sequenced either directly or after in vitro stimulation (not recorded which). The receptor set was obtained from a human donor in good health (CMV status not recorded). Some clones in this sample may be carry-over from other donors' samples.

The CDR3 DNA reads as TGTGCCAGCAGCTCCAAAGCGGGAGGCTTCTACGAGCAGTACTTC. Translating gives CASSSKAGGFYEQYF. The chain links TRBV7-9 to TRBJ2-7; TRBD2 matches 9 bases. The CDR3 length is 15 residues. CDR1 and CDR2 (germline): SEHNR, FQNEAQ (reference sequence). J lost 3 bases, V lost 4 bases, and 7 bases had no gene match.

This clonotype showed up many times. The chain combines TRBV7-8 with TRBJ2-7, with 11 bases identical to TRBD2. V lost 0 bases, J lost 2 bases, and 0 bases stayed unmatched. This CDR3 has 15 amino acids. CDR1 is SGHVS and CDR2 is FQNEAQ in the germline V gene. As DNA, the CDR3 is TGTGCCAGCAGCTTAGCTAGCGGGAGGGCCTACGAGCAGTACTTC. It is translated as CASSLASGRAYEQYF.

The gene calls are TRBV7-9 and TRBJ2-3; 7 nucleotides line up with TRBD2. Germline lookup yields CDR1 SEHNR and CDR2 FQNEAQ (reference sequence). Unmatched junction bases numbered 12, after V lost 4 bases and J lost 2 bases. The CDR3 loop spans 17 amino acids. The CDR3 DNA reads TGTGCCAGCAGCTCTCGGGTTAAGCGGGGAAACACAGATACGCAGTATTTT. Encoded protein: CASSSRVKRGNTDTQYF.

V usage is TRBV12-3 or TRBV12-4 and J usage is TRBJ1-4; no firm D call. Trimming pared 3 bases from V and 8 bases from J, leaving 13 bases between. CDR3 length: 14 residues. The CDR3 DNA reads as TGTGCCAGCAGTTTGGACCCCAAGAGGGAAAAACTGTTTTTT. Translation gives CASSLDPKREKLFF.